The 15 T cell receptor beta chains below come from one sample, sequenced in a study of CD8+ T cells in alopecia areata. Treatment reported: oral pan-JAK inhibitor, 5-10 mg twice daily. Lesional scalp punch biopsies and peripheral blood were collected from alopecia areata patients. Following RNA extraction, reverse transcription yielded cDNA that acted as the sequencing template. Generated by immunoSEQ multiplex PCR, the TCRdb table keeps only in-frame clones and is missing some. The sample holds several thousand clones; around 62% are singletons and the top ten take 7% to 9.5%. The sequences come from skin, collected at roughly week 30, from a patient treated with tofacitinib. These receptors were taken from a human donor with alopecia areata.

V is TRBV7-2 and J is TRBJ2-7; D not resolved. The V gene's germline CDR1 is SGHTA and CDR2 FQGNSA. The CDR3 sequence is 12 residues long. Trimming took 5 bases from V and 6 from J, leaving 11 bases between them. The CDR3 region is CASSPYLGEQYF. DNA of the CDR3: TGTGCCAGCAGCCCCTACCTTGGCGAGCAGTACTTC.

The chain couples TRBV29-1 to TRBJ2-1; 7 bases are shared with TRBD2. The CDR3 totals 14 residues. V trimming: 3 bases; J trimming: 1 base; junction bases outside the gene matches: 3. Germline loops: CDR1 SQVTM, CDR2 ANQGSEA. The CDR3 DNA is TGCAGCGTTGATCGGGACTATTCCTACAATGAGCAGTTCTTC. Protein: CSVDRDYSYNEQFF.

J is TRBJ2-6 and V is TRBV7-9; 8 bases agree with TRBD1. The CDR3 runs 17 residues. The V and J ends lost 9 bases and 0 bases, in that order; junction bases with no gene match: 10. The germline V gene encodes CDR1 SEHNR and CDR2 FQNEAQ (reference sequence). CDR3 DNA: TGTGCCAGTAACAGGGGGTACGCTCTCTCTGGGGCCAACGTCCTGACTTTC. Residues: CASNRGYALSGANVLTF.

The chain recombines TRBV7-9 with TRBJ1-2; D possibly corresponds to TRBD1 (6 bases). Germline V gene data show CDR1 as SEHNR and CDR2 as FQNEAQ (reference sequence). V dropped 8 bases and J dropped 0 bases, with 16 bases sitting between them. The CDR3 covers 15 residues. DNA of the CDR3: TGTGCCAGCGCCCCCAAGGACAGAGCTAACTATGGCTACACCTTC. Translating it yields CASAPKDRANYGYTF.

The rearrangement joins TRBV7-9 to TRBJ2-1; D call uncertain. V dropped 11 bases and J dropped 7 bases, with 6 bases sitting between them. CDR3 length equals 9 residues. The germline CDR1 and CDR2 sequences are SEHNR and FQNEAQ (reference sequence). The CDR3 nucleotides are TGTGCCGCACGGAATGAGCAGTTCTTC. It yields the protein CAARNEQFF.

This chain uses TRBV29-1 with TRBJ1-1; TRBD1 is a possible D gene (5 bases). This CDR3 region has 13 residues. Germline V lookup: CDR1 SQVTM, CDR2 ANQGSEA. The V gene lost 3 bases and the J gene lost 1 base, with 9 bases spanning the gap. CDR3 DNA: TGCAGCGTTGAGGGGCAGGCGAACACTGAAGCTTTCTTT. It encodes CSVEGQANTEAFF.

The chain uses TRBV7-9 and TRBJ2-7; D might be TRBD2 (5 bases). The CDR3 length is 13 residues. Germline CDR1 and CDR2: SEHNR and FQNEAQ (reference sequence). V was cut by 7 bases and J by 2 bases, with 12 bases left in between. In nucleotides, the CDR3 is TGTGCCAGCAACTCGGGCGGGCCCTACGAGCAGTACTTC. This gives the protein CASNSGGPYEQYF.

This clone has a handful of counts. The J gene is TRBJ1-2, the V gene TRBV30; D is uncertain. Trimming cost V 2 bases and J 0 bases, with 13 bases left between them. The germline V gene encodes CDR1 GTSNPN and CDR2 SVGIG (reference sequence). The CDR3 has 15 amino acids. CDR3 loop: CAWSHRRITNYGYTF. As DNA, the CDR3 is TGTGCCTGGAGTCATCGACGGATCACTAACTATGGCTACACCTTC.

Details on this clone: The junction shows a germline mismatch at one end, possibly a read error. This chain joins TRBV7-9 and TRBJ2-3, with D possibly called TRBD1 or TRBD2 (5 bases each). This CDR3 spans 17 amino acids. The germline V gene encodes CDR1 SEHNR and CDR2 FQNEAQ (reference sequence). CDR3 coding DNA: TGTGCCAGCAGTTTAGGCACCGGGACCTCTCGCACAGATACGCAGTATTTT. Translation gives CASSLGTGTSRTDTQYF.

This rearrangement joins TRBV29-1 to TRBJ2-1; 7 nucleotides agree with TRBD2. Germline lookup yields CDR1 SQVTM and CDR2 ANQGSEA. The junction had 6 bases not matched to a gene; V was cut back by 2 bases and J by 2 bases. The CDR3 contains 15 residues. DNA of the CDR3: TGCAGCGTTGAATGGGGGGGGGTAACCTACAATGAGCAGTTCTTC. This gives the protein CSVEWGGVTYNEQFF.

The chain carries TRBV7-9 and TRBJ2-1; TRBD2 matches 9 bases. V was clipped by 5 bases and J by 5 bases; unmatched bases: 13. Germline V gene sequence: CDR1 SEHNR, CDR2 FQNEAQ (reference sequence). This CDR3 contains 17 residues. The CDR3 nucleotides are TGTGCCAGCAGCGTCGGACTAGCGAATATAGGAAACAATGAGCAGTTCTTC. This translates into CASSVGLANIGNNEQFF.

Points on this clone: The germline gene is not matched at one end of the junction; a read error may be the cause. The V and J genes are TRBV19 and TRBJ2-1; D not resolved. Germline lookup yields CDR1 LNHDA and CDR2 SQIVND (reference sequence). The CDR3 has 14 residues. The CDR3 region is CASSPPGLPNEKFF. The CDR3 nucleotides are TGTGCCAGTAGTCCGCCTGGCCTACCCAATGAGAAGTTCTTC.

In its sample, this clone was seen a few times. The V and J genes are TRBV30 and TRBJ1-2; D is unresolved. This CDR3 region has 11 residues. The V end lost 0 bases, the J end lost 10 bases, and 9 bases lay between the germline ends. Germline lookup yields CDR1 GTSNPN and CDR2 SVGIG (reference sequence). CDR3 in DNA: TGTGCCTGGAGTGTATCGAGGGACTACACCTTC. Translation: CAWSVSRDYTF.

This chain uses TRBV4-1 with TRBJ1-1; 8 bases align to TRBD1. CDR1 and CDR2 (germline): MGHRA, YSYEKL. With V trimmed by 0 bases and J by 4 bases, 7 bases remained unmatched. The CDR3 spans 16 residues. The CDR3 region has the DNA TGCGCCAGCAGCCAAGATCCCACTACAGGGGGCACTGAAGCTTTCTTT. Translated, it gives CASSQDPTTGGTEAFF.

The chain employs TRBV5-1 and TRBJ2-1; D gene unclear. The CDR3 extends over 13 amino acids. V lost 0 bases and J 1 base, leaving 2 bases between the germline ends. Germline values: CDR1 SGHRS, CDR2 YFSETQ. The CDR3 region has the DNA TGCGCCAGCAGCTTGGGGTCCTACAATGAGCAGTTCTTC. This encodes CASSLGSYNEQFF.